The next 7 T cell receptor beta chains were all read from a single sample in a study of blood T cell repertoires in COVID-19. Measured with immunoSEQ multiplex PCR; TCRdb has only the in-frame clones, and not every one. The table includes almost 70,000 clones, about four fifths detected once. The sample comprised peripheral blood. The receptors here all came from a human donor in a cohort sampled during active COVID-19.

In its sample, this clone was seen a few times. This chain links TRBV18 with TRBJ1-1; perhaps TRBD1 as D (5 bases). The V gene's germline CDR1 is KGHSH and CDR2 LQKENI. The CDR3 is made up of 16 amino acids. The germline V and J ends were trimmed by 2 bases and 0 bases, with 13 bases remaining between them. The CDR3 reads CASSPRQNHMNTEAFF. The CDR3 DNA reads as TGTGCCAGCTCACCAAGACAGAACCATATGAACACTGAAGCTTTCTTT.

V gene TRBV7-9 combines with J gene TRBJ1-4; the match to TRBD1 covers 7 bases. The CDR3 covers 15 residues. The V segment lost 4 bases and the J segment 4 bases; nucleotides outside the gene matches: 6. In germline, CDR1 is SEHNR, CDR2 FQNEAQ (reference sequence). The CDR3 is CASSSTTGLNEKLFF. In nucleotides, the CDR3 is TGTGCCAGCAGCTCGACGACAGGGCTTAATGAAAAACTGTTTTTT.

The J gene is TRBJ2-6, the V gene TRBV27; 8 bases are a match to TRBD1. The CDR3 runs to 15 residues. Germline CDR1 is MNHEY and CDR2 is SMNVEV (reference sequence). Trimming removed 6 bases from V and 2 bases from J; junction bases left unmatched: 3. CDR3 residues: CASRLQGAGANVLTF. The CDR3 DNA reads TGTGCCAGCAGACTACAGGGGGCTGGGGCCAACGTCCTGACTTTC.

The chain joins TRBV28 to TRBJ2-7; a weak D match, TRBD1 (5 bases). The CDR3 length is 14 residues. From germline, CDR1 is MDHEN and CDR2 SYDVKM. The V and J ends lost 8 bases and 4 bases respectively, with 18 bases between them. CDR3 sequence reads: CASQVPGIRYEQYF. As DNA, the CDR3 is TGTGCCAGCCAAGTCCCAGGGATAAGGTACGAGCAGTACTTC.

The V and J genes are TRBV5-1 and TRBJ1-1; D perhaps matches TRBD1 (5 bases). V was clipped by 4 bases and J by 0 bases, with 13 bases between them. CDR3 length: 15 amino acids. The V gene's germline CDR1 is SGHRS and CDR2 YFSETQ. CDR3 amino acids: CASSRLGVLNTEAFF. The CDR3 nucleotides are TGCGCCAGCAGCCGGTTAGGGGTTTTGAACACTGAAGCTTTCTTT.

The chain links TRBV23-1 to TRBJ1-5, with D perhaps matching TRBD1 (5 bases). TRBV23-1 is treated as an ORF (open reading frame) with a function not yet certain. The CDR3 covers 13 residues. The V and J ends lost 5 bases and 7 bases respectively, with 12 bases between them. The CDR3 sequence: CASSCRVRQPQHF. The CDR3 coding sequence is TGCGCCAGCAGTTGCAGGGTGAGGCAGCCCCAGCATTTT.

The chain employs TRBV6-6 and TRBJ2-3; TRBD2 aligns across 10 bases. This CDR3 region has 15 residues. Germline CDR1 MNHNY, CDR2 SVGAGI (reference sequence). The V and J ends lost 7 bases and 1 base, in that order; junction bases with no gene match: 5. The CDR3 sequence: CASNPSGRGTDTQYF. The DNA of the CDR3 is TGTGCCAGCAATCCTAGCGGGAGAGGCACAGATACGCAGTATTTT.